The rows below give T cell receptor beta chains drawn from one sample of a study of human T cells and chemical hapten exposure. TCRdb passed the RACE reads through MiXCR, listing each CDR3 protein once. The sample lists some 70,000 distinct CDR3 sequences; approximately 11% were seen once. Sequenced here: whole blood, sampled in connection with sensitization to the hapten diphenylcyclopropenone (DPC). The receptors were sampled from a woman in her 50s with alopecia areata. Some clones in this sample may be carry-over from other donors' samples. CDR3s include the opening cysteine and the closing phenylalanine or tryptophan. A D gene is named only where the DNA matches it firmly. Where a row states a size, it is once, few, many or the class of an expanded clone; other rows omit it.

clone_size j_call d_call cdr3_length v_call cdr3_nt cdr3_aa
NA TRBJ1-4 NA 14 TRBV28 TGTGCCAGCACCCTATCGGGGGGAGTAGGGAAACTGTTTTTT CASTLSGGVGKLFF
many TRBJ2-7 TRBD1 15 TRBV6-2/TRBV6-3 TGTGCCAGCAGCCTGCCTAGGGACAGGGACGTCGAGCAGTACTTC CASSLPRDRDVEQYF
many TRBJ1-4 NA 17 TRBV7-2 TGTGCCAGCAGCTTCGCACCCACAGGGAGTCCTAATGAAAAACTGTTTTTT CASSFAPTGSPNEKLFF
NA TRBJ1-1 NA 15 TRBV12-3/TRBV12-4 TGTGCCAGCAGTTTACCCTTCTCGAGGAACACTGAAGCTTTCTTT CASSLPFSRNTEAFF
once TRBJ1-2 TRBD1 11 TRBV20-1 TGCAGTGGGACAGGGCGATATGGCTACACCTTC CSGTGRYGYTF
few TRBJ2-1 TRBD2 18 TRBV5-5 TGTGCCAGCAGCTTGGCCATCGGACTAGCGGGGGGACGCAATGAGCAGTTCTTC CASSLAIGLAGGRNEQFF
once TRBJ2-1 NA 13 TRBV7-9 TGTGCCAGCAGCATGGTCCCTTACAATGAGCAGTTCTTC CASSMVPYNEQFF
many TRBJ2-7 TRBD2 18 TRBV28 TGTGCCAGCAGTCCCCCTGGAGGGCTAGCGGGAGCAGCCTACGAGCAGTACTTC CASSPPGGLAGAAYEQYF
NA TRBJ2-7 NA 14 TRBV5-1 TGCGCCAGCAGTGTCGCAACCTCGGGCTACGAGCAGTACTTC CASSVATSGYEQYF
many TRBJ1-1 TRBD1 17 TRBV11-3 TGTGCCAGCAGCCCAGGACAGGGGGCGGCCAGGAACACTGAAGCTTTCTTT CASSPGQGAARNTEAFF
few TRBJ1-2 NA 15 TRBV12-3/TRBV12-4 TGTGCCAGCACCATTAGCCGGATAGAAGTCTATGGCTACACCTTC CASTISRIEVYGYTF
many TRBJ2-7 NA 14 TRBV2 TGTGCCAGCAACTTCCGGGACAACCCCTACGAGCAGTACTTC CASNFRDNPYEQYF
few TRBJ2-5 NA 16 TRBV5-1 TGCGCCAGCAGCCCCCGGGAGCCTCAAAGCACGGAGACCCAGTACTTC CASSPREPQSTETQYF
many TRBJ2-2 TRBD2 14 TRBV6-1 TGTGCCAGCAGGGGGACTAGCGGAACCGGGGAGCTGTTTTTT CASRGTSGTGELFF
few TRBJ2-7 TRBD2 15 TRBV27 TGTGCCAGCAGTCTAGGGCTAGCGGGGACCTACGAGCAGTACTTC CASSLGLAGTYEQYF
NA TRBJ2-1 NA 14 TRBV5-1 TGCGCCAGCAGCTTGGGATGGAGTTACAATGAGCAGTTCTTC CASSLGWSYNEQFF
many TRBJ2-7 TRBD1 14 TRBV18 TGTGCCAGCTCCCCCGGGACAGGGATTTACGAGCAGTACTTC CASSPGTGIYEQYF
few TRBJ1-2 NA 11 TRBV6-2/TRBV6-3 TGTGCCAGCAACGATAACTATGGCTACACCTTC CASNDNYGYTF
few TRBJ2-5 NA 17 TRBV12-3/TRBV12-4 TGTGCCAGCAGACACAGACGGCGAGAGGACCGCCAAGAGACCCAGTACTTC CASRHRRREDRQETQYF
many TRBJ1-3 NA 13 TRBV7-3 TGTGCCAGCAGATCAAGCTCTGGAAACACCATATATTTT CASRSSSGNTIYF
many TRBJ2-4 NA 18 TRBV7-6 TGTGCCAGCAGCCAGTACCGGGACACTTACTCAGCCAAAAACATTCAGTACTTC CASSQYRDTYSAKNIQYF
few TRBJ2-7 TRBD2 17 TRBV29-1 TGCAGCGTAAAGGGGTCGACAACTAGCGGGACCTCCTACGAGCAGTACTTC CSVKGSTTSGTSYEQYF
few TRBJ2-1 TRBD2 15 TRBV29-1 TGCAGCGTTCCACGGACTAGCGGTTACTACAATGAGCAGTTCTTC CSVPRTSGYYNEQFF
NA TRBJ2-5 NA 14 TRBV7-3 TGTGCCAGCAGCTTATCCGGGCCGCAGGAGACCCAGTACTTC CASSLSGPQETQYF
NA TRBJ1-2 NA 12 TRBV28 TGTGCCAGCAGTTTGGGTAGCTATGGCTACACCTTC CASSLGSYGYTF
many TRBJ1-4 TRBD1 12 TRBV29-1 TGCAGCGGACAGGGTTATAATGAAAAACTGTTTTTT CSGQGYNEKLFF
once TRBJ2-7 NA 11 TRBV28 TGTGCCAGCACTCTGCTCCACGAGCAGTACTTC CASTLLHEQYF
NA TRBJ1-5 TRBD1 13 TRBV30 TGTGCCTGGACGGGACAGCATCTTCAGCCCCAGCATTTT CAWTGQHLQPQHF